The clone carrying this T cell receptor beta chain occurred once. What it recognizes is unknown. No neoadjuvant therapy was given to the selected pancreatic ductal adenocarcinoma patients before their surgery. The data are from a study of T cells in pancreatic ductal adenocarcinoma. Overall study findings and caveats: Tumor samples had fewer productive templates and about 8-fold fewer unique clonotypes than blood. Tumors hold more CD45RO+ effector T cells, which may bias toward lower diversity. The resected pancreatic cancer cohort was biased toward the minority with early-stage disease. Mean clonality was approximately 0.1 in tumors and roughly 0.066 in blood, not significantly different.

Using immunoSEQ multiplex PCR, the repertoire was profiled, and TCRdb retains in-frame clones only, with some absent. The table records more than 85,000 clones, 90% to 95% of them present only once. Germline CDR1 and CDR2: LGHNA and YSLEER. Trimming took 6 bases from V and 6 from J, leaving 16 bases between them. The CDR3 totals 14 residues. The sequencing input was PBMCs. The chain is built from TRBV4-3 and TRBJ2-3, with D maybe TRBD2 (7 bases). This sequence was found in a human donor with pancreatic ductal adenocarcinoma. The CDR3 loop is CASSRRGGVDTQYF. CDR3 coding DNA: TGCGCCAGCAGTCGGAGGGGGGGCGTTGATACGCAGTATTTT.